Listed here is a single T cell receptor beta chain. Its antigen is undetermined. These data belong to a study of T cell responses to AZD1222 COVID-19 vaccine. About the research overall: Second-dose timings of about 4 or about 12 weeks were pooled.

Study-level findings and limits: The donors showed a predominance of white British ancestry and of females, with possible underestimation of clonal diversity. Unmutated variant regions are reportedly the target of nearly half of TCRs that are spike-specific. Repertoire samples came only from after the peak T cell response.

Produced via immunoSEQ multiplex PCR; TCRdb's table is partial and in-frame only. Among about 120,000 clones listed, less than 90% were seen once. This TCR was recovered from an adult in good health. The sequencing here drew on peripheral blood, taken on day 0 of AZD1222 vaccination.

CDR3 in amino acids: CATSDLRVCPADQPQHF. In DNA, the CDR3 is TGTGCCACCAGTGATTTGCGGGTTTGTCCGGCAGATCAGCCCCAGCATTTT. The chain employs TRBV24-1 and TRBJ1-5; the D is unclear. The V gene's germline CDR1 is KGHDR and CDR2 SFDVKD. Between the trimmed V and J ends, which lost 0 bases and 5 bases, there was a span of 16 bases. The CDR3 length is 17 residues.